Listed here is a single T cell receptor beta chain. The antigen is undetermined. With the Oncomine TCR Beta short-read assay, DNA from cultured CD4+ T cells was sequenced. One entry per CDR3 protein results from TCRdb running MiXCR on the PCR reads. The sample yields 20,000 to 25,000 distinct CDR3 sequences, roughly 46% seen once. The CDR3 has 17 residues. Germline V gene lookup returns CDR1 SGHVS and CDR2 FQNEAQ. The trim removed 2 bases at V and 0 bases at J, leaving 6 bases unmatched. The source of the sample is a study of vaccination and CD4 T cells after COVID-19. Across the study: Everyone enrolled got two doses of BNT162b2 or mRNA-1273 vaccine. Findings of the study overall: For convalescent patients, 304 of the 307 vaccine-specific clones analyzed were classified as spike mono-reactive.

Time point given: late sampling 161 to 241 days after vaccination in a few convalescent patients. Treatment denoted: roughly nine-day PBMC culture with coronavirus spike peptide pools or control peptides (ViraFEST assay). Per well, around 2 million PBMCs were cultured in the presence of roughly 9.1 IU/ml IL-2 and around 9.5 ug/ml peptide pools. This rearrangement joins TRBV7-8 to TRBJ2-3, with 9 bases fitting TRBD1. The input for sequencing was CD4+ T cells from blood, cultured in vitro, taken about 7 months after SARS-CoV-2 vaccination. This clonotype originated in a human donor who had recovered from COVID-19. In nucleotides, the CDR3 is TGTGCCAGCAGCTTAAGGGGAGGGACAGGGAGCACAGATACGCAGTATTTT. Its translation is CASSLRGGTGSTDTQYF.